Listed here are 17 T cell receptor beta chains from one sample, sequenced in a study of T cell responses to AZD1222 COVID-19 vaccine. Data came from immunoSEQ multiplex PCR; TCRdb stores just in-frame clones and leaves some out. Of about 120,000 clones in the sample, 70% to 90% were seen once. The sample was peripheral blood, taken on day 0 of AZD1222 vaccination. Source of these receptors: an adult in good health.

The CDR3 DNA is TGTGCCAGCAGCGTAGAAGGGACGAGAGGCGACGCGCAGTATTTT. Encoded protein: CASSVEGTRGDAQYF. The chain links TRBV9 to TRBJ2-3, with D perhaps being TRBD1 or TRBD2 (5 bases each). CDR1 SGDLS and CDR2 YYNGEE come from the germline V gene. Trimming left V 0 bases short and J 10 bases short, with 18 bases between. This CDR3 has 15 amino acids.

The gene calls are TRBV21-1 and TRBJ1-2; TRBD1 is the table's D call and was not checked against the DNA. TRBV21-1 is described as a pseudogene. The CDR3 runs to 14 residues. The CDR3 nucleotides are TGTGCCAGCAGCAAGCCCCCCCCAGACTATGGCTACACCTTC. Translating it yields CASSKPPPDYGYTF.

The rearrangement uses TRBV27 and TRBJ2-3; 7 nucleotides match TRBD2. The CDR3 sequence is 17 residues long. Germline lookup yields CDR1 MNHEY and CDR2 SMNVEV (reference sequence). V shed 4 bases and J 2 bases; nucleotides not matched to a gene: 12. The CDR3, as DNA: TGTGCCAGCAGTTCCAGAGGACTAGTAAGGGACACAGATACGCAGTATTTT. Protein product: CASSSRGLVRDTDTQYF.

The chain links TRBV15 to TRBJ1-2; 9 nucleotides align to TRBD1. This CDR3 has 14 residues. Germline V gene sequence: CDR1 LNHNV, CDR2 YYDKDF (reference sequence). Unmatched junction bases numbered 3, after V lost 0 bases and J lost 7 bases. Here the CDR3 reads CATSREDRGIGYTF. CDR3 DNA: TGTGCCACCAGCAGAGAAGACAGGGGGATTGGCTACACCTTC. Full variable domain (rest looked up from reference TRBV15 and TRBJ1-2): DAMVIQNPRYQVTQFGKPVTLSCSQTLNHNVMYWYQQKSSQAPKLLFHYYDKDFNNEADTPDNFQSRRPNTSFCFLDIRSPGLGDTAMYLCATSREDRGIGYTFGSGTRLTVV.

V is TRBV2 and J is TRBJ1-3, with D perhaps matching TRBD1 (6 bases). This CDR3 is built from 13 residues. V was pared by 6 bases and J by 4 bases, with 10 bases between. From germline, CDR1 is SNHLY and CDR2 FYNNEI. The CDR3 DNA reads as TGTGCCAGCAGACGACAGGAGGGAAACACCATATATTTT. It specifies CASRRQEGNTIYF.

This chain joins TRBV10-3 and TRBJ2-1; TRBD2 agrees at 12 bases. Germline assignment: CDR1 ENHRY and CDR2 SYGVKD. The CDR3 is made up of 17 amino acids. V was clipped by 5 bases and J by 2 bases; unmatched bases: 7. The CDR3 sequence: CAISRTSGAPTYNEQFF. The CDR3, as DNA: TGTGCCATCAGTCGGACTAGCGGGGCGCCGACCTACAATGAGCAGTTCTTC.

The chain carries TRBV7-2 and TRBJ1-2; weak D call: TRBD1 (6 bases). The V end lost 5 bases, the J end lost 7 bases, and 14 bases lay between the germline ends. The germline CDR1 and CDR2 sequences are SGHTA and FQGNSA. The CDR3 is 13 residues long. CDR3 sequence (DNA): TGTGCCAGCAGCCCCATCACAGGGATTGGCTACACCTTC. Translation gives CASSPITGIGYTF.

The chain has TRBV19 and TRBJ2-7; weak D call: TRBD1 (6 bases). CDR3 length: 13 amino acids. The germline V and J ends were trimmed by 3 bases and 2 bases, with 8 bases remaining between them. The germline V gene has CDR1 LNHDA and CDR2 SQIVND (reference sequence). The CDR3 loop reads CASSMQGTYEQYF. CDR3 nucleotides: TGTGCCAGTAGTATGCAGGGGACCTACGAGCAGTACTTC.

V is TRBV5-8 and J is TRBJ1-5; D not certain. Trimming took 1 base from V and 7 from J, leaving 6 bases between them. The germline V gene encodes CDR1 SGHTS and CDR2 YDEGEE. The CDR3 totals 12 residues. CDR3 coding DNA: TGTGCCAGCAGCTTGTTTAGGCAGCCCCAGCATTTT. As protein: CASSLFRQPQHF.

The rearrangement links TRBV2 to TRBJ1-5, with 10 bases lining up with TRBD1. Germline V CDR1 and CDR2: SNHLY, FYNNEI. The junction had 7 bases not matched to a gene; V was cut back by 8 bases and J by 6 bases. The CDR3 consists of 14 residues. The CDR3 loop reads CASGKTGGRQPQHF. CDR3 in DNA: TGTGCCAGCGGAAAGACAGGGGGCCGTCAGCCCCAGCATTTT.

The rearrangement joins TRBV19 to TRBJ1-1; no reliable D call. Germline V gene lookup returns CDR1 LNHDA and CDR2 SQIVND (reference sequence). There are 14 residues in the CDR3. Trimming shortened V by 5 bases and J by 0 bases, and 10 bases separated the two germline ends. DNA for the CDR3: TGTGCCAGTAGTTGGACCTCGATGAACACTGAAGCTTTCTTT. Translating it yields CASSWTSMNTEAFF. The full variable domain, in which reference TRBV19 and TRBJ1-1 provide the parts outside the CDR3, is DGGITQSPKYLFRKEGQNVTLSCEQNLNHDAMYWYRQDPGQGLRLIYYSQIVNDFQKGDIAEGYSVSREKKESFPLTVTSAQKNPTAFYLCASSWTSMNTEAFFGQGTRLTVV.

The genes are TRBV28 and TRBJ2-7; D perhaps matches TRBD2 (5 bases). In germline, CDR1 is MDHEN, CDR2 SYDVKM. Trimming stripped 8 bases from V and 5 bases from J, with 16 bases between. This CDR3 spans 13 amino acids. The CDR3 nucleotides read TGTGCCAGCGCTTCCGGGGAAGTCCACGAGCAGTACTTC. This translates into CASASGEVHEQYF.

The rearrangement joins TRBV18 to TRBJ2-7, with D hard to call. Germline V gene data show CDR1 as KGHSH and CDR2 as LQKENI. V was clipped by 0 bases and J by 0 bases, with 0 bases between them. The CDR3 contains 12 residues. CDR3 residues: CASSPPSYEQYF. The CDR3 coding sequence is TGTGCCAGCTCACCACCCTCCTACGAGCAGTACTTC.

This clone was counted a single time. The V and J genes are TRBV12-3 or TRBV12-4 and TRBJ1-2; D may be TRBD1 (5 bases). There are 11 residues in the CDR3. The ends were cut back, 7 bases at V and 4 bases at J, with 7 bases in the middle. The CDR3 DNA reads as TGTGCCAGCATCGGGGGCTATGGCTACACCTTC. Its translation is CASIGGYGYTF.

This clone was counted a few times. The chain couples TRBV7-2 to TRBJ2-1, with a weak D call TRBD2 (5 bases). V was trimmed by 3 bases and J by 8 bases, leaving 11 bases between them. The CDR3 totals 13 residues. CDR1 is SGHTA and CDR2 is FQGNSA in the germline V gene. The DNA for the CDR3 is TGTGCCAGCAGCTTCTGGACTGGGCATGAGCAGTTCTTC. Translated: CASSFWTGHEQFF.

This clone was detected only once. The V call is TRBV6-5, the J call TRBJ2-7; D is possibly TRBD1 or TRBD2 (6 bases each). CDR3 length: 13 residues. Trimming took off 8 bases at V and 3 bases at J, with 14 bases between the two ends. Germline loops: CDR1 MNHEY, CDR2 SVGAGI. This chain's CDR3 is CASSWGANYEQYF. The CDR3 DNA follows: TGTGCCAGCTCCTGGGGGGCAAACTACGAGCAGTACTTC.

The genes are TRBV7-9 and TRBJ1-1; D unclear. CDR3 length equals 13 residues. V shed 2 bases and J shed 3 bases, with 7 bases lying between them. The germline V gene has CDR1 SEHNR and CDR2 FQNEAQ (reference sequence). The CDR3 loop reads CASSLWGYTEAFF. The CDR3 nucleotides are TGTGCCAGCAGCTTATGGGGTTACACTGAAGCTTTCTTT.